This T cell receptor beta chain was identified in a study of tumor and adjacent non-tumor tissue in lung cancer (dated by TCRdb to the late 2010s). With respect to the entire study: Patients with adenocarcinoma (approximately twelve), squamous cell carcinoma (2) and small cell lung cancer (1) were included in the cohort. Among the approximately 15 patients, ages ranged from roughly 31 to 80 years, some 10 were men and 5 were women, and disease was TNM stage I to III. Sequencing produced about 130,000,000 productive TCRbeta reads in total, an average of about 4.2 million reads per sample. The study compared bulk TCRbeta repertoires from lung tumor tissue and matched distant non-tumor lung tissue of more than 12 lung cancer patients. Some 31 paired specimens, one tumor and one normal lung sample per patient, were profiled by TCRbeta CDR3 sequencing. Study-wide conclusions, independent of this receptor: TCR diversity was significantly higher in younger patients, and greater tumor TCR diversity was associated with shorter overall survival and shorter disease-free survival. Neither the sequencing platform nor unique molecular identifiers are named or mentioned anywhere in the methods. Because peripheral blood was not sequenced, blood TCRbeta repertoires in the lung cancer patients of the study were not examined. The top 100 clones made up a significantly larger cumulative share of the repertoire in normal lung than in tumor tissue. TCR diversity (inverse Simpson) was significantly higher in tumor than in normal lung tissue (roughly 430 vs 170, P = 0.0075, Mann-Whitney U test). The cohort had only around 15 patients, and the authors noted that larger samples and more detailed clinical data are needed.

The receptor library was made with multiplex PCR. Sequenced on an Illumina HiSeq 2500. Following protocols modified from ARM-PCR, the researchers constructed TCRbeta libraries through three rounds of nested PCR with primers (Table S4). Before sequencing, PCR products of 200-500 bp were excised from the gel and purified with the QIAquick gel extraction kit. The source study handled its data this way. Reads were cleaned with Trimmomatic, merged with FLASH into complete CDR3 sequences, and assigned to V(D)J germline segments with MiTCR. Clonal diversity was calculated as the inverse Simpson's index using VDJtools. A read counted as productive if the sequence was in-frame and lacked a premature stop codon. The raw public reads went through TCRdb reprocessing: fastp at Q25, MiXCR clone calling, in-frame beta chains kept. Rows matching on CDR3 protein sequence are summarized as one entry with the most common DNA and genes. TCRdb's processing, not the authors' own work, is the source of the V and J calls. The sample has some 90,000 distinct CDR3 sequences on record, about 61% of them singletons. The ten largest make up roughly 15% of the sample.

In the case of this clonotype: Its antigen specificity is not known. One junction end disagrees with the germline gene, perhaps due to a read error.

Looking up the germline V gene yields CDR1 SGHNT and CDR2 YENEEA. Its CDR3 holds 13 amino acids, cysteine through phenylalanine. The read is trimmed to its CDR3 DNA, 39 bases read in frame from base 1. RNA was isolated from bulk, unsorted tissue, and RNA quality was assessed with a NanoDrop ND-1000 and an Agilent 2100. Newly diagnosed lung cancer patients without prior chemotherapy who had been admitted for thoracic surgery in China between August and November 2014 were enrolled as donors. Patients who had received previous radiotherapy or chemotherapy, or who had another concurrent cancer, were excluded from the study. Surgical tissue pieces of 1-2 cm3 were preserved in RNAlater solution and stored at -80 °C until use.

The chain couples TRBV11-3 to TRBJ2-7, and possibly TRBD2, on 5 matching bases. The material sequenced was lung tumor tissue. The source of this sequence is a man aged 65-85 years with non-small cell lung cancer. Here the CDR3 is given as CASNAGNNYEQYF. The nucleotides are TGTGCCAGCAATGCCGGGAACAACTACGAACAGTACTTC.